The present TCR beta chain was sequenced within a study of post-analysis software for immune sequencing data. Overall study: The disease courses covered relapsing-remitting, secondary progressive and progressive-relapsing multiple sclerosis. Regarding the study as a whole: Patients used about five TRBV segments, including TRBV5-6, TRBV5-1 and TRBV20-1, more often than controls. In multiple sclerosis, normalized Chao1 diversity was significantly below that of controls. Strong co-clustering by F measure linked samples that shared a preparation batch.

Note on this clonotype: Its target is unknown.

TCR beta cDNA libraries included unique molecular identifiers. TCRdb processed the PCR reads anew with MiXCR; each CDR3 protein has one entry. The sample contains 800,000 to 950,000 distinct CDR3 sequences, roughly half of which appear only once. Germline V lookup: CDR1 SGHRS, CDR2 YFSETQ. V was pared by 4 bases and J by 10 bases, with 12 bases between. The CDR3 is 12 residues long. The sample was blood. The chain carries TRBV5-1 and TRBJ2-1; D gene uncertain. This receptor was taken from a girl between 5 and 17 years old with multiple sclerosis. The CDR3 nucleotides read TGCGCCAGCAGCCGCACCGCAGGAGAGCAGTTCTTC. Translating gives CASSRTAGEQFF.